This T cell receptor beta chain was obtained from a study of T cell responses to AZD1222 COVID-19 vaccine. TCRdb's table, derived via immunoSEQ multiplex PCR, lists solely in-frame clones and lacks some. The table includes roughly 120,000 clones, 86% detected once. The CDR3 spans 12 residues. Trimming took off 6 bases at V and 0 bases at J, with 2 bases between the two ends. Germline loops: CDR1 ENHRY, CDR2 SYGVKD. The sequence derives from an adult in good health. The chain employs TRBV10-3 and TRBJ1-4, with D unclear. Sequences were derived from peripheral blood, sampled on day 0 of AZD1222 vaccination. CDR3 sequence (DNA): TGTGCCATCAGCCCAACTAATGAAAAACTGTTTTTT. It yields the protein CAISPTNEKLFF.